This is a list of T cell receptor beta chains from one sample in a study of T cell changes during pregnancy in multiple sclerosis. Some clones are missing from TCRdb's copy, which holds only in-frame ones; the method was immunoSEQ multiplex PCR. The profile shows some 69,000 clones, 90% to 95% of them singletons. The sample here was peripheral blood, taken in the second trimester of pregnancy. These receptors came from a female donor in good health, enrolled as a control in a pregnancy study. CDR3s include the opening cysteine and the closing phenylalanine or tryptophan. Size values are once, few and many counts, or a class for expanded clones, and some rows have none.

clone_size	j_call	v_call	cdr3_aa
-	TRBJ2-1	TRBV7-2	CASSLPQGAFEQFF
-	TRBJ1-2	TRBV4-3	CASSQTVQGASYGYTF
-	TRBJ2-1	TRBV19	CASSILAGGPEQFF
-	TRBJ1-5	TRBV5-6	CASSFTLVEQGGDQPQHF
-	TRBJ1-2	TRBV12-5	CASGLSTLRDRRYYGYTF
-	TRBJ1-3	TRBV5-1	CASSLERQGASGNTIYF
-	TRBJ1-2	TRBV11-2	CASSLGDRRNYGYTF
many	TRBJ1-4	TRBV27	CASSLLREATNEKLFF
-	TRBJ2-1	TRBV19	CASTGYNEQFF
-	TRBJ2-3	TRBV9	CASSVAVLDTQYF
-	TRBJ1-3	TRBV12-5	CATERQGLGNTIYF
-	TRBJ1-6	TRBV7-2	CASSLDGSSPLHF
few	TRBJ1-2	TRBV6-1	CASSEAGGRVVRGYTF
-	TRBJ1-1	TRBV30	CAWSHGGGTEAFF
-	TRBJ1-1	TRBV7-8	CASSTDRGRAEAFF
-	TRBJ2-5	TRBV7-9	CASSRQRETQYF
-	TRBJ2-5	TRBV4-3	CASSQTQGRETQYF
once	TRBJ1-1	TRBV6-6	CASYTPPDRGRGEAFF
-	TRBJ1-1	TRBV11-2	CASSLVRGTEAFF
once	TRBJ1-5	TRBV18	CASSPGRGYQPQHF
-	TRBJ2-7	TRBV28	CASSLLGRPYEQYF
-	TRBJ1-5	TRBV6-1	CASSSDRGNQPQHF
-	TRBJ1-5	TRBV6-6	CATQGVNQPQHF
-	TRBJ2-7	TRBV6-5	CASSYSGRAYEQYF
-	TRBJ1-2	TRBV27	CASSLSGGRGRDYGYTF